This T cell receptor beta chain was identified in a study of blood T cell repertoires in COVID-19. This table comes from immunoSEQ multiplex PCR, and its TCRdb copy is limited to in-frame clones, with some not included. The sample shows approximately 170,000 clones, about 85% of them seen only once. Looked up from germline, CDR1 is SGDLS and CDR2 is YYNGEE. This CDR3 is 15 amino acids long. Losses at the gene ends were 3 bases for V and 4 bases for J; bases not matched to a gene: 9. This TCR was sampled from a woman aged 80 or over in a cohort sampled during active or convalescent COVID-19. The sequencing sample was made of peripheral blood. The V call is TRBV9, the J call TRBJ1-1; TRBD1 matches at 7 bases. The CDR3 is CASSEPLQGGTEAFF. The CDR3 DNA is TGTGCCAGCAGCGAGCCCCTCCAGGGGGGCACTGAAGCTTTCTTT.